This is a list of T cell receptor beta chains from one sample in a study of control samples from healthy donors and cancer patients. Clones were sequenced by immunoSEQ multiplex PCR, and TCRdb holds only the in-frame ones, with some missing. Of 46,000 or so clones in the sample, about 94% were seen once. Sequenced: PBMCs. These receptors all stem from a woman in her forties or fifties with head and neck cancer. Both conserved end residues are part of each CDR3. Fields, in order: CDR3 protein, J gene, CDR3 length, V gene, clone size. Clone size, where shown, is once, few, many, or a class for clones that have expanded.

CDR3aa: CATSSYRGGNEQFF; j_gene: TRBJ2-1; len: 14; v_gene: TRBV15; abundance: .
CDR3aa: CASSQRTGGSYGYTF; j_gene: TRBJ1-2; len: 15; v_gene: TRBV4-1; abundance: .
CDR3aa: CASSRPTGAASGANVLTF; j_gene: TRBJ2-6; len: 18; v_gene: TRBV28; abundance: .
CDR3aa: CASSQDWGRTDTQYF; j_gene: TRBJ2-3; len: 15; v_gene: TRBV3-1/TRBV3-2; abundance: .
CDR3aa: CASSFRPNEQFF; j_gene: TRBJ2-1; len: 12; v_gene: TRBV12-3/TRBV12-4; abundance: .
CDR3aa: CATSRDLWDRVRDYGYTF; j_gene: TRBJ1-2; len: 18; v_gene: TRBV15; abundance: .
CDR3aa: CSAHTASGSTDTQYF; j_gene: TRBJ2-3; len: 15; v_gene: TRBV29-1; abundance: .
CDR3aa: CASSEGDRETQPQHF; j_gene: TRBJ1-5; len: 15; v_gene: TRBV2; abundance: few
CDR3aa: CASSLKGARHTEAFF; j_gene: TRBJ1-1; len: 15; v_gene: TRBV28; abundance: .
CDR3aa: CASSEQFYGYTF; j_gene: TRBJ1-2; len: 12; v_gene: TRBV2; abundance: .
CDR3aa: CASSLWDSLEQYF; j_gene: TRBJ2-7; len: 13; v_gene: TRBV28; abundance: .
CDR3aa: CASSPTPLAGVPGELFF; j_gene: TRBJ2-2; len: 17; v_gene: TRBV19; abundance: .
CDR3aa: CASSLDGNTDTQYF; j_gene: TRBJ2-3; len: 14; v_gene: TRBV11-3; abundance: once
CDR3aa: CASSSQGAVYNEQFF; j_gene: TRBJ2-1; len: 15; v_gene: TRBV27; abundance: once
CDR3aa: CASSLGTGEKQFF; j_gene: TRBJ2-1; len: 13; v_gene: TRBV7-9; abundance: .
CDR3aa: CASSRGNSPLHF; j_gene: TRBJ1-6; len: 12; v_gene: TRBV5-8; abundance: .
CDR3aa: CASSYSPGPYEQYF; j_gene: TRBJ2-7; len: 14; v_gene: TRBV6-5; abundance: .
CDR3aa: CASSDGTQKQYF; j_gene: TRBJ2-7; len: 12; v_gene: TRBV6-1; abundance: once
CDR3aa: CASSLVVTGTGLYEQYF; j_gene: TRBJ2-7; len: 17; v_gene: TRBV7-2; abundance: .
CDR3aa: CASRDRGAGNYGYTF; j_gene: TRBJ1-2; len: 15; v_gene: TRBV2; abundance: .
CDR3aa: CASAGGWYTEAFF; j_gene: TRBJ1-1; len: 13; v_gene: TRBV19; abundance: .
CDR3aa: CASSPRGDYGYTF; j_gene: TRBJ1-2; len: 13; v_gene: TRBV3-1/TRBV3-2; abundance: .
CDR3aa: CASSLPGAANTEAFF; j_gene: TRBJ1-1; len: 15; v_gene: TRBV11-1; abundance: .
CDR3aa: CASSQDRGGIYGYTF; j_gene: TRBJ1-2; len: 15; v_gene: TRBV3-1/TRBV3-2; abundance: .
CDR3aa: CASSSGTNTGELFF; j_gene: TRBJ2-2; len: 14; v_gene: TRBV7-9; abundance: .
CDR3aa: CASSLGASGRVSYNEQFF; j_gene: TRBJ2-1; len: 18; v_gene: TRBV7-9; abundance: .
CDR3aa: CASSYELAASYEQYF; j_gene: TRBJ2-7; len: 15; v_gene: TRBV6-2/TRBV6-3; abundance: .
CDR3aa: CASRPTGPFSYEQYF; j_gene: TRBJ2-7; len: 15; v_gene: TRBV6-5; abundance: once
CDR3aa: CASSLGAGETDTQYF; j_gene: TRBJ2-3; len: 15; v_gene: TRBV7-9; abundance: .
CDR3aa: CATSRERQDYGYTF; j_gene: TRBJ1-2; len: 14; v_gene: TRBV15; abundance: .
CDR3aa: CASSQEGGGGYNEQFF; j_gene: TRBJ2-1; len: 16; v_gene: TRBV4-2; abundance: .
CDR3aa: CASSQDGLMVGGYTF; j_gene: TRBJ1-2; len: 15; v_gene: TRBV4-1; abundance: .
CDR3aa: CASSPGLRETQYF; j_gene: TRBJ2-5; len: 13; v_gene: TRBV5-5; abundance: .
CDR3aa: CASSPRLGYEGPQFF; j_gene: TRBJ2-1; len: 15; v_gene: TRBV28; abundance: .
CDR3aa: CASSLGRGETQYF; j_gene: TRBJ2-5; len: 13; v_gene: TRBV7-6; abundance: .
CDR3aa: CASSSGQVQETQYF; j_gene: TRBJ2-5; len: 14; v_gene: TRBV7-7; abundance: .
CDR3aa: CASSRTGTTYEQYF; j_gene: TRBJ2-7; len: 14; v_gene: TRBV27; abundance: .